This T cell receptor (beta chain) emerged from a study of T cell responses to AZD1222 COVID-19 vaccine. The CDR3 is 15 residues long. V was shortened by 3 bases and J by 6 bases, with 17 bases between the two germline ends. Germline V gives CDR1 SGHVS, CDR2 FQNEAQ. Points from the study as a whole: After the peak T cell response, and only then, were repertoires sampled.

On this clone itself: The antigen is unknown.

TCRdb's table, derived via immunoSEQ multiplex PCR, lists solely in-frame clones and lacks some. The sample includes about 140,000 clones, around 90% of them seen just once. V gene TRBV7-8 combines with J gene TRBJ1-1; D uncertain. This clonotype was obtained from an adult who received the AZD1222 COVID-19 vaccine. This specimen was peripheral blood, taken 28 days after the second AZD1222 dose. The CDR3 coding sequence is TGTGCCAGCAGCTTCAATTTGGGCGGGGAATCTGAAGCTTTCTTT. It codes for CASSFNLGGESEAFF.